These T cell receptor beta chains were read from a single sample in a study of cytomegalovirus exposure and HLA in healthy donors. Assay: immunoSEQ multiplex PCR; the TCRdb copy retains only in-frame clones and omits some. The repertoire consists of roughly 150,000 clones, with around 80% occurring once and the leading ten covering 6% to 7.5%. The sequencing sample was made of PBMCs. These receptors all stem from a man in his forties in good health and CMV-seropositive. The CDR3 runs from the conserved cysteine through the conserved F or W. The D gene is left open where the match is weak. Size tells how often a clone was seen (once, few, many) or the class of an expanded clone, and some rows leave it out.

V	D	J	size	CDR3	DNA
TRBV5-1	.	TRBJ2-5	few	CASSFGQHQETQYF	TGCGCCAGCAGCTTTGGACAGCACCAAGAGACCCAGTACTTC
TRBV6-5	.	TRBJ1-5	.	CASSRTVEQPQHF	TGTGCCAGCAGCCGGACTGTAGAACAGCCCCAGCATTTT
TRBV28	.	TRBJ1-2	once	CASSLRPTGYYGYTF	TGTGCCAGCAGTTTGCGGCCTACAGGGTACTATGGCTACACCTTC
TRBV15	.	TRBJ1-1	.	CATSPPVPHSRGAIEAFF	TGTGCCACCAGCCCCCCGGTCCCCCACAGTCGGGGGGCGATTGAAGCTTTCTTT
TRBV7-9	.	TRBJ2-7	once	CASSSGIYEQYF	TGTGCCAGCAGCTCCGGGATTTACGAGCAGTACTTC
TRBV18	.	TRBJ1-1	few	CASSLLTENTEAFF	TGTGCCAGCTCCCTTCTTACAGAGAACACTGAAGCTTTCTTT
TRBV5-1	TRBD1	TRBJ2-1	.	CASSLGDRDYNEQFF	TGCGCCAGCAGCTTGGGGGACAGGGACTACAATGAGCAGTTCTTC
TRBV30	.	TRBJ2-6	.	CAWSTGTGANVLTF	TGTGCCTGGAGTACAGGGACTGGGGCCAACGTCCTGACTTTC
TRBV27	TRBD1	TRBJ2-1	.	CASKPPGTGNYNEQFF	TGTGCCAGCAAACCTCCCGGGACAGGAAATTACAATGAGCAGTTCTTC
TRBV9	TRBD1	TRBJ1-2	.	CASSPGAGGLYGYTF	TGTGCCAGCAGCCCCGGAGCAGGGGGCCTTTATGGCTACACCTTC
TRBV5-6	TRBD1	TRBJ1-2	.	CASSLGQGKGYTF	TGTGCCAGCAGCTTGGGACAGGGGAAAGGCTACACCTTC
TRBV7-9	.	TRBJ2-4	once	CSSSPRGGERAKNIQYF	TGTTCCAGCAGCCCAAGAGGGGGGGAAAGGGCCAAAAACATTCAGTACTTC
TRBV9	.	TRBJ1-3	.	CASSVGQFFSGNTIYF	TGTGCCAGCAGCGTGGGACAATTTTTCTCTGGAAACACCATATATTTT
TRBV14	.	TRBJ2-7	.	CASSHNSEGYYEQYF	TGTGCCAGCAGCCATAACAGTGAAGGATACTACGAGCAGTACTTC
TRBV4-1	TRBD1	TRBJ1-2	once	CASSQDQGQGYYGYTF	TGCGCCAGCAGCCAAGATCAAGGACAGGGGTACTATGGCTACACCTTC
TRBV6-1	.	TRBJ1-6	.	CASSELAPPSPLHF	TGTGCCAGCAGTGAACTAGCCCCACCTTCACCCCTCCACTTT
TRBV19	.	TRBJ2-5	.	CATSGQPRETQYF	TGTGCCACCTCAGGACAGCCCAGGGAGACCCAGTACTTC
TRBV2	.	TRBJ2-3	.	CASSDRSDTQYF	TGTGCCAGCAGTGACAGGTCAGATACGCAGTATTTT
TRBV7-9	.	TRBJ2-1	few	CSSSFGRNEQFF	TGTTCCAGCAGCTTCGGCAGGAATGAGCAGTTCTTC
TRBV6-6	.	TRBJ1-2	few	CASSPHRGTYGYTF	TGTGCCAGCAGCCCCCACCGGGGAACCTATGGCTACACCTTC
TRBV7-9	.	TRBJ2-7	.	CASSQLGEAPIYEQYF	TGTGCCAGCAGTCAATTAGGGGAGGCACCGATCTACGAGCAGTACTTC
TRBV4-1	.	TRBJ2-3	.	CASSQDPTVTDTQYF	TGCGCCAGCAGCCAAGACCCAACAGTCACAGATACGCAGTATTTT
TRBV7-2	.	TRBJ2-7	.	CASSPPGAHSYEQYF	TGTGCCAGCAGCCCCCCTGGGGCCCACTCCTACGAGCAGTACTTC
TRBV4-2	TRBD2	TRBJ2-7	once	CASRDRRGGYEQYF	TGTGCCAGCAGAGACCGCCGGGGGGGCTACGAGCAGTACTTC
TRBV10-1	.	TRBJ2-1	.	CASSESWGRGDNEQFF	TGCGCCAGCAGTGAGTCTTGGGGGCGCGGAGACAATGAGCAGTTCTTC
TRBV2	TRBD1	TRBJ1-5	.	CASSPDRASNQPQHF	TGTGCCAGCAGCCCTGACAGGGCTAGCAATCAGCCCCAGCATTTT
TRBV19	TRBD2	TRBJ2-1	.	CASNRRGREGTEQFF	TGTGCCAGTAACCGCCGGGGGCGGGAGGGCACTGAGCAGTTCTTC
TRBV28	TRBD1	TRBJ2-7	.	CASSQRQGLAYEQYF	TGTGCCAGCAGCCAAAGACAGGGGCTAGCCTACGAGCAGTACTTC
TRBV27	.	TRBJ2-7	.	CASSGQTLPAYEQYF	TGTGCCAGCAGCGGACAGACCCTCCCCGCGTACGAGCAGTACTTC
TRBV2	TRBD1	TRBJ2-7	.	CASRTIFRGLYEQYF	TGTGCCAGCAGGACGATATTCAGGGGGCTCTACGAGCAGTACTTC
TRBV2	.	TRBJ1-5	.	CASSDGQAPQHF	TGTGCCAGCAGTGATGGGCAGGCCCCCCAGCATTTT